The source of this T cell receptor (beta chain) is a study of T cell changes during pregnancy in multiple sclerosis. Data came from immunoSEQ multiplex PCR; TCRdb stores just in-frame clones and leaves some out. Seen here are about 45,000 clones, 91% observed once, and the top ten hold about 3.1%. Sequencing used CD8+ T cells from peripheral blood mononuclear cells, obtained in the second trimester of pregnancy. This receptor was obtained from a female donor with multiple sclerosis, enrolled in a pregnancy study.

The chain's CDR3 is CSGYRGLENIQYF. CDR3 DNA: TGCAGCGGTTACAGGGGCCTAGAAAACATTCAGTACTTC. The rearrangement uses TRBV29-1 and TRBJ2-4, with TRBD1 identical over 7 bases. V lost 7 bases to trimming and J lost 5 bases; unmatched junction nucleotides: 8. The germline V gene encodes CDR1 SQVTM and CDR2 ANQGSEA. CDR3 size: 13 residues.